The 31 T cell receptor beta chains below all came from one sample that was sequenced in a study of cytomegalovirus exposure and HLA in healthy donors (dated by TCRdb to 2015 to 2018). The method behind the library was the immunoSEQ multiplex PCR assay. For the multiplex PCR, a mixture combining 60 forward primers for TCR Vbeta segments and 13 reverse primers for TCR Jbeta segments was used. TCRdb mirrors the immuneACCESS table, restricted to in-frame sequences. Some clones are absent from its copies; in checked studies, under half trace to an unresolved V gene, and the reason for the others is unknown. The table for this sample lists over 100,000 clones. Jointly, the top ten make up about 1.7% of the sample. Sequenced input: PBMCs. These receptors came from a man in his late teens or twenties in good health and CMV-seronegative.

The chain joins TRBV5-1 to TRBJ2-7; D is undetermined. This CDR3 region has 14 residues. V was trimmed by 0 bases and J by 7 bases, leaving 14 bases between them. The germline V gene has CDR1 SGHRS and CDR2 YFSETQ. In DNA, the CDR3 is TGCGCCAGCAGCTTGGCTCAGGTGTCGTCTGAGCAGTACTTC. Translation: CASSLAQVSSEQYF. The full variable domain, in which reference TRBV5-1 and TRBJ2-7 provide the parts outside the CDR3, is KAGVTQTPRYLIKTRGQQVTLSCSPISGHRSVSWYQQTPGQGLQFLFEYFSETQRNKGNFPGRFSGRQFSNSRSEMNVSTLELGDSALYLCASSLAQVSSEQYFGPGTRLTVT.

The gene calls are TRBV7-2 and TRBJ2-3, with 8 bases lining up with TRBD2. The germline V gene encodes CDR1 SGHTA and CDR2 FQGNSA. V was pared by 4 bases and J by 6 bases, with 15 bases of the junction left unmatched. The CDR3 is made up of 17 amino acids. The CDR3 bases are TGTGCCAGCAGCTCCGAATCAGGGACTAGGGTCGATGATACGCAGTATTTT. Its protein product is CASSSESGTRVDDTQYF.

The CDR3 here is CATRDRQETQYF. CDR3 nucleotides: TGTGCCACCCGGGACAGGCAAGAGACCCAGTACTTC. The chain uses TRBV10-3 and TRBJ2-5; 8 bases fit TRBD1. Trimming took 10 bases from V and 2 from J; bases not matched to a gene: 3. This CDR3 is 12 amino acids long. Looked up from germline, CDR1 is ENHRY and CDR2 is SYGVKD.

The V call is TRBV6-1, the J call TRBJ2-3; D gene unclear. This CDR3 comprises 11 residues. Germline CDR1 is MNHNS and CDR2 is SASEGT. V shed 6 bases and J shed 5 bases, with 6 bases lying between them. The CDR3 loop is CASSLVDTQYF. The CDR3 DNA follows: TGTGCCAGCAGCCTAGTAGATACGCAGTATTTT.

J is TRBJ2-7 and V is TRBV6-6; D perhaps matches TRBD1 (6 bases). Trimming took 6 bases from V and 2 from J, leaving 17 bases between them. This CDR3 comprises 15 residues. Germline loops: CDR1 MNHNY, CDR2 SVGAGI (reference sequence). The CDR3 nucleotides read TGTGCCAGCAGCCGCACAGGGCTAACTCCCTACGAGCAGTACTTC. Protein product: CASSRTGLTPYEQYF.

J is TRBJ2-7 and V is TRBV29-1; D not resolved. This CDR3 has 15 amino acids. V was shortened by 1 base and J by 1 base, with 14 bases between the two germline ends. Germline-derived CDR1 and CDR2 are SQVTM and ANQGSEA. For the CDR3, the DNA is TGCAGCGTTGAAGCAGTGGCAGGAAGGTCCTACGAGCAGTACTTC. Its translation: CSVEAVAGRSYEQYF.

This chain uses TRBV1 with TRBJ1-5; the table's TRBD1 call for D was not verified on the DNA. TRBV1 is tagged as a pseudogene. CDR3 length: 15 amino acids. The CDR3: CTSKFPNSSNQPQHF. CDR3 DNA: TGCACCAGCAAATTTCCCAACAGTAGCAATCAGCCCCAGCATTTT.

This chain links TRBV7-3 with TRBJ1-1; TRBD1 agrees at 9 bases. Germline-derived CDR1 and CDR2 are SGHTA and FQGTGA. The CDR3 runs 16 residues. Losses at the gene ends were 4 bases for V and 4 bases for J; bases not matched to a gene: 10. Written as DNA, the CDR3 is TGTGCCAGCAGCTCAAACCACAGGGGGCTTCTCACTGAAGCTTTCTTT. Its translation is CASSSNHRGLLTEAFF.

The V call is TRBV10-3, the J call TRBJ1-4; D not resolved. V gave up 4 bases and J gave up 3 bases, with 6 bases separating them. Per the germline V gene, CDR1 is ENHRY and CDR2 is SYGVKD. The CDR3 is made up of 13 amino acids. The CDR3 coding sequence is TGTGCCATCAGTGGCAGGTCTAATGAAAAACTGTTTTTT. Residues: CAISGRSNEKLFF.

This sequence joins TRBV5-3 and TRBJ1-3; D not resolved. Being an ORF, TRBV5-3 has a function that is uncertain. The CDR3 runs 16 residues. V shed 0 bases and J shed 11 bases, with 21 bases lying between them. As DNA, the CDR3 is TGTGCCAGAAGCTTGGCCTCATTTCGCCCCCTACCCCCCATATATTTT. Translation gives CARSLASFRPLPPIYF.

Note on this clone: The junction shows a germline mismatch at one end, possibly a read error. The chain employs TRBV29-1 and TRBJ1-5; D not certain. CDR1 is SQVTM, CDR2 ANQGSEA, per germline. This CDR3 has 13 residues. CDR3 amino acids: CSVQEYSNQPQHF. DNA for the CDR3: TGCAGCGTTCAAGAGTATAGCAATCAGCCCCAGCATTTT. The full variable domain, in which reference TRBV29-1 and TRBJ1-5 provide the parts outside the CDR3, is SAVISQKPSRDICQRGTSLTIQCQVDSQVTMMFWYRQQPGQSLTLIATANQGSEATYESGFVIDKFPISRPNLTFSTLTVSNMSPEDSSIYLCSVQEYSNQPQHFGDGTRLSIL.

This rearrangement joins TRBV25-1 to TRBJ2-5; 8 positions match TRBD2. V shed 8 bases, J shed 5 bases, and the junction held 16 bases outside the gene matches. Looked up from germline, CDR1 is MGHDK and CDR2 is SYGVNS. The CDR3 runs 16 residues. The DNA for the CDR3 is TGTGCCAGCGTACCGGGGGACGGGGGGGCTTGGGAGACCCAGTACTTC. This codes for CASVPGDGGAWETQYF.

The genes are TRBV9 and TRBJ2-1; TRBD1 matches at 9 bases. The CDR3 extends over 14 amino acids. V lost 3 bases, J lost 7 bases, and 5 bases stayed unmatched. Germline V lookup: CDR1 SGDLS, CDR2 YYNGEE. CDR3 sequence: CASSGQGGRNEQFF. For the CDR3, the DNA is TGTGCCAGCAGCGGACAGGGGGGGCGGAATGAGCAGTTCTTC. Together with reference TRBV9 and TRBJ2-1, the CDR3 gives the full variable domain: DSGVTQTPKHLITATGQRVTLRCSPRSGDLSVYWYQQSLDQGLQFLIQYYNGEERAKGNILERFSAQQFPDLHSELNLSSLELGDSALYFCASSGQGGRNEQFFGPGTRLTVL.

The chain carries TRBV28 and TRBJ2-7, with a weak D call TRBD2 (5 bases). The germline V gene has CDR1 MDHEN and CDR2 SYDVKM. V was cut by 8 bases and J by 1 base, with 15 bases left in between. This CDR3 has 14 amino acids. The CDR3 spells CASQKGGPSYEQYF. The CDR3 nucleotides are TGTGCCAGCCAGAAAGGAGGTCCTTCCTACGAGCAGTACTTC.

The chain links TRBV7-8 to TRBJ1-2; D unresolved. Germline CDR1 and CDR2: SGHVS and FQNEAQ. V dropped 1 base and J dropped 6 bases, with 12 bases sitting between them. The CDR3 extends over 14 amino acids. CDR3: CASSLERRSHGYTF. CDR3 nucleotides: TGTGCCAGCAGCTTAGAGCGGAGATCGCATGGCTACACCTTC.

The rearrangement uses TRBV9 and TRBJ2-7, with TRBD2 as a possible D gene (6 bases). CDR1 SGDLS and CDR2 YYNGEE come from the germline V gene. This CDR3 region has 15 residues. V lost 4 bases, J lost 0 bases, and 14 bases lay in between. The CDR3 spells CASSSPSGSSYEQYF. DNA for the CDR3: TGTGCCAGCAGCAGTCCCTCCGGGAGCTCCTACGAGCAGTACTTC.

The rearrangement uses TRBV5-6 and TRBJ2-1, with 15 bases identical to TRBD2. Trimming at V came to 0 bases and at J to 6 bases, leaving 4 bases not matched to a gene. The germline gives CDR1 SGHDT, CDR2 YYEEEE. The length of the CDR3 is 17 residues. CDR3 DNA sequence: TGTGCCAGCAGCTTGGGGACTAGCGGGAGGGCCATCAATGAGCAGTTCTTC. Protein product: CASSLGTSGRAINEQFF.

The CDR3 sequence: CASRTTGTSPLHF. DNA for the CDR3: TGTGCCAGCAGGACGACAGGGACTTCACCCCTCCACTTT. The chain links TRBV6-5 to TRBJ1-6, with 7 bases lining up with TRBD1. The CDR3 has 13 amino acids. The ends lost 6 bases at V and 9 bases at J; junction bases unmatched: 5. CDR1 and CDR2 (germline): MNHEY, SVGAGI.

The chain carries TRBV28 and TRBJ1-3, with D tentatively TRBD1 (5 bases). Germline V lookup: CDR1 MDHEN, CDR2 SYDVKM. V was shortened by 3 bases and J by 2 bases, with 14 bases between the two germline ends. The CDR3 runs 16 residues. The CDR3 is CASSFSPPGPGNTIYF. The CDR3 DNA is TGTGCCAGCAGTTTCAGCCCCCCAGGGCCTGGAAACACCATATATTTT.

The chain employs TRBV5-6 and TRBJ2-5; no clear D. The germline V gene encodes CDR1 SGHDT and CDR2 YYEEEE. This CDR3 is built from 14 residues. Deletions cut 1 base from V and 0 bases from J, with 7 bases between. In DNA form, the CDR3 reads TGTGCCAGCAGCTTGTCAGCGTACCAAGAGACCCAGTACTTC. Translated: CASSLSAYQETQYF.

The rearrangement links TRBV4-1 to TRBJ2-5; perhaps TRBD2 as D (6 bases). The CDR3 extends over 15 amino acids. Germline lookup yields CDR1 MGHRA and CDR2 YSYEKL. V was shortened by 0 bases and J by 4 bases, with 12 bases between the two germline ends. This CDR3 is CASSQDVGGGETQYF. CDR3 nucleotides: TGCGCCAGCAGCCAAGATGTCGGGGGTGGAGAGACCCAGTACTTC.

The gene calls are TRBV19 and TRBJ2-7; possible D gene TRBD2, 6 bases. Germline V gives CDR1 LNHDA, CDR2 SQIVND (reference sequence). There are 13 residues in the CDR3. The CDR3 loop reads CATGRAHSYEQYF. The CDR3 DNA reads as TGTGCGACCGGGAGAGCACACTCCTACGAGCAGTACTTC.

The gene calls are TRBV4-2 and TRBJ2-7; 9 bases agree with TRBD2. Germline CDR1 LGHNA, CDR2 YNFKEQ. The CDR3 spans 15 residues. Trimming took 1 base from V and 5 from J; bases not matched to a gene: 6. The CDR3 nucleotides are TGTGCCAGCAGCCAAGTAAGGGCTAGCGGGAACGAGCAGTACTTC. This sequence encodes CASSQVRASGNEQYF.

The chain carries TRBV7-9 and TRBJ1-2; D call uncertain. Germline CDR1 and CDR2: SEHNR and FQNEAQ (reference sequence). The ends were cut back, 3 bases at V and 4 bases at J, with 12 bases in the middle. CDR3 length equals 14 residues. The CDR3, as DNA: TGTGCCAGCAGCTTTACCTACGAGGGCTATGGCTACACCTTC. This encodes CASSFTYEGYGYTF.

This chain uses TRBV7-2 with TRBJ2-6, with D uncertain. The V and J ends lost 3 bases and 1 base respectively, with 7 bases between them. Germline assignment: CDR1 SGHTA and CDR2 FQGNSA. There are 15 residues in the CDR3. The CDR3 DNA is TGTGCCAGCAGCTTTCGGAGATCTGGGGCCAACGTCCTGACTTTC. Its protein is CASSFRRSGANVLTF. Full variable domain (outside the CDR3, taken from reference TRBV7-2 and TRBJ2-6): GAGVSQSPSNKVTEKGKDVELRCDPISGHTALYWYRQSLGQGLEFLIYFQGNSAPDKSGLPSDRFSAERTGGSVSTLTIQRTQQEDSAVYLCASSFRRSGANVLTFGAGSRLTVL.

The chain is built from TRBV27 and TRBJ1-4; 7 positions match TRBD1. Germline loops: CDR1 MNHEY, CDR2 SMNVEV (reference sequence). V gave up 6 bases and J gave up 5 bases; unmatched junction bases: 9. The CDR3 is made up of 15 amino acids. CDR3 amino acids: CASRPIVTGNEKLFF. The CDR3 DNA follows: TGTGCCAGCAGACCGATTGTGACAGGGAATGAAAAACTGTTTTTT.

The V and J genes are TRBV6-1 and TRBJ2-5; the match to TRBD1 covers 7 bases. Trimming at V came to 9 bases and at J to 0 bases, leaving 4 bases not matched to a gene. The germline CDR1 and CDR2 sequences are MNHNS and SASEGT. The CDR3 runs 13 residues. The CDR3 bases are TGTGCCAGTTGCGACAGGGACCAAGAGACCCAGTACTTC. Translation gives CASCDRDQETQYF.

This chain joins TRBV5-6 and TRBJ2-7, with 13 bases fitting TRBD2. Germline V gives CDR1 SGHDT, CDR2 YYEEEE. CDR3 length equals 17 residues. The trim removed 5 bases at V and 1 base at J, leaving 9 bases unmatched. For the CDR3, the DNA is TGTGCCAGCAGTACCGGACTAGCGGGGGCACTGTCCTACGAGCAGTACTTC. Its translation: CASSTGLAGALSYEQYF.

V and J are TRBV7-2 and TRBJ2-1; D gene ambiguous. CDR3 size: 13 residues. Trimming took 5 bases from V and 8 from J, leaving 13 bases between them. Germline assignment: CDR1 SGHTA and CDR2 FQGNSA. DNA of the CDR3: TGTGCCAGCAGCGCCCACGTCGAGTATGAGCAGTTCTTC. Translation: CASSAHVEYEQFF.

V usage is TRBV19 and J usage is TRBJ1-5; TRBD1 is a possible D gene (5 bases). This CDR3 has 15 residues. CDR1 and CDR2 (germline): LNHDA, SQIVND (reference sequence). V lost 4 bases and J 0 bases, leaving 10 bases between the germline ends. The CDR3 protein is CASSTQGYSNQPQHF. The CDR3 coding sequence is TGTGCCAGTAGTACCCAGGGATATAGCAATCAGCCCCAGCATTTT.

The chain is built from TRBV29-1 and TRBJ1-1; weak D call: TRBD1 (6 bases). Germline V lookup: CDR1 SQVTM, CDR2 ANQGSEA. V lost 6 bases and J 2 bases, leaving 16 bases between the germline ends. The CDR3 is made up of 14 amino acids. CDR3 amino acids: CSVRPSGTNTEAFF. DNA for the CDR3: TGCAGCGTCCGACCCTCCGGGACAAACACTGAAGCTTTCTTT. The full variable domain, rest sourced from reference TRBV29-1 and TRBJ1-1, is SAVISQKPSRDICQRGTSLTIQCQVDSQVTMMFWYRQQPGQSLTLIATANQGSEATYESGFVIDKFPISRPNLTFSTLTVSNMSPEDSSIYLCSVRPSGTNTEAFFGQGTRLTVV.